This T cell receptor beta chain originates from a study of T cell responses to AZD1222 COVID-19 vaccine. Study results and caveats: Compared with day 0, the breadth and depth of the Spike-specific TCR repertoire rose significantly after two doses of AZD1222. Clonal diversity was possibly underestimated, and white British individuals and females predominated among donors.

CDR1 ENHRY and CDR2 SYGVKD come from the germline V gene. Between the trimmed V and J ends, which lost 3 bases and 8 bases, there was a span of 16 bases. The length of the CDR3 is 14 residues. Pooling covered second doses at about 4 or about 12 weeks. About this clone: Its antigen is undetermined.

The protocol was immunoSEQ multiplex PCR, while the TCRdb copy is restricted to in-frame clones and leaves out a portion. The table records about 170,000 clones, roughly 85% of them present only once. This sequence originates from an adult who received the AZD1222 COVID-19 vaccine. V and J are TRBV10-3 and TRBJ1-2; D remains unclear. This material consisted of peripheral blood, taken 28 days after the second AZD1222 dose. The CDR3 DNA reads as TGTGCCATCAGTGATGGAGGGTTATCCTTGGGCTACACCTTC. As protein: CAISDGGLSLGYTF.